These T cell receptor beta chains were read from a single sample in a study of shared clonotypes between healthy human individuals. Generated by immunoSEQ multiplex PCR, the TCRdb table keeps only in-frame clones and is missing some. The sample carries about 2 million clones, approximately 95% recorded once. Sequencing input: naive CD4+ T cells sorted from blood. The origin of the receptors is a man aged 18 to 30 in good health. Each CDR3 is given with its conserved first and last residue. Each record gives: D gene, clone size, J gene, V gene, CDR3 DNA, CDR3 protein. D genes are given only for firm matches. Clone size appears in some rows only: once, few, many, or a class for an expanded clone.

>TRBD2|-|TRBJ2-7|TRBV6-5
TGTGCCAGCAGTCCGGGACTAGCGGCCTACGAGCAGTACTTC
CASSPGLAAYEQYF
>-|once|TRBJ1-1|TRBV5-1
TGCGCCAGCAGCTTGGGGCAGGGAGGAGTGAACACTGAAGCTTTCTTT
CASSLGQGGVNTEAFF
>TRBD1|-|TRBJ2-5|TRBV27
TGTGCCAGCAGCACGGGACAGGTCCAAGAGACCCAGTACTTC
CASSTGQVQETQYF
>-|once|TRBJ2-7|TRBV18
TGTGCCAGCTCACCCATCAAGGGGGGCCCGAGCTCCTACGAGCAGTACTTC
CASSPIKGGPSSYEQYF
>TRBD1|-|TRBJ1-4|TRBV29-1
TGCAGCGTCCTCGGACAGGAGGGGGATAATGAAAAACTGTTTTTT
CSVLGQEGDNEKLFF
>TRBD1|-|TRBJ2-7|TRBV6-5
TGTGCCAGCAGCCGACTGGGGGACAGCGCTTCCAAGCAGTACTTC
CASSRLGDSASKQYF
>-|once|TRBJ1-1|TRBV6-6
TGTGCCAGCAGTAAAAGTGGCACTGAAGCTTTCTTT
CASSKSGTEAFF
>-|-|TRBJ2-5|TRBV19
TGTGCCAGTAGTATATGGGAAAAAGAGACCCAGTACTTC
CASSIWEKETQYF
>-|-|TRBJ2-7|TRBV6-1
TGTGCCAGCAGCGGTTTAGATGGGTATGGGTACGAGCAGTACTTC
CASSGLDGYGYEQYF
>-|-|TRBJ2-2|TRBV7-2
TGTGCCAGCAGCCTTCAGGGGAGGAACACCGGGGAGCTGTTTTTT
CASSLQGRNTGELFF
>-|-|TRBJ1-5|TRBV6-4
TGTGCCAGCAGTGAACCGGGACGAAAATTAAATCAGCCCCAGCATTTT
CASSEPGRKLNQPQHF
>-|once|TRBJ1-6|TRBV28
TGTGCCAGCAGTTTATCCGGGGTCGGCTCACCCCTCCACTTT
CASSLSGVGSPLHF
>-|-|TRBJ2-7|TRBV5-1
TGCGCCAGCAGCTCCCAGGCTACCTACGAGCAGTACTTC
CASSSQATYEQYF
>TRBD2|once|TRBJ2-7|TRBV9
TGTGCCAGCAGCGTAGGGGGACTACAACTGTACGAGCAGTACTTC
CASSVGGLQLYEQYF
>-|-|TRBJ1-6|TRBV5-1
TGCGCCAGCAGCTACTCTATGCAGGTAGTGGATTCACCCCTCCACTTT
CASSYSMQVVDSPLHF
>TRBD1|once|TRBJ1-2|TRBV27
TGTGCCAGCAGTCCCGGGACAGGGGCTAACTATGGCTACACCTTC
CASSPGTGANYGYTF
>-|-|TRBJ1-2|TRBV4-1
TGCGCCAGCAGCCAAGCCTCCCTCTGGGGCGGAGCTAACTATGGCTACACCTTC
CASSQASLWGGANYGYTF
>TRBD1|-|TRBJ1-2|TRBV14
TGTGCCAGCAGCCAAGACTTCGGGACAGGGGGAAACTATGGCTACACCTTC
CASSQDFGTGGNYGYTF
>-|-|TRBJ2-2|TRBV10-2
TGCGCCACCACGGGGTCCCCGAACACCGGGGAGCTGTTTTTT
CATTGSPNTGELFF
>-|-|TRBJ1-5|TRBV18
TGTGCCAGCTCACAGGACAGAAATCAGCCCCAGCATTTT
CASSQDRNQPQHF
>-|-|TRBJ2-2|TRBV7-2
TGTGCCAGCAGCCAGACAGGCTACACCGGGGAGCTGTTTTTT
CASSQTGYTGELFF
>-|-|TRBJ2-7|TRBV11-2
TGTGCCAGCAGCTCCCCGCTGCGGGCCTCCTACGAGCAGTACTTC
CASSSPLRASYEQYF
>-|-|TRBJ2-6|TRBV28
TGTGCCAGCGTCCGCGCCTCTGGGGCCAACGTCCTGACTTTC
CASVRASGANVLTF
>-|-|TRBJ1-4|TRBV30
TGTGCCTGGAGTTATGCTAATGAAAAACTGTTTTTT
CAWSYANEKLFF
>-|-|TRBJ1-6|TRBV11-2
TGTGCCAGCAGCTCTAGGGGTTCAGGGGCATCACCCCTCCACTTT
CASSSRGSGASPLHF
>-|-|TRBJ2-3|TRBV18
TGTGCCAGCTCACCACAACAGGGTGGTGATACGCAGTATTTT
CASSPQQGGDTQYF
>-|-|TRBJ2-7|TRBV5-4
TGTGCCAGCAGCTCGGGACCCCCGTCCTACGAGCAGTACTTC
CASSSGPPSYEQYF
>-|few|TRBJ1-5|TRBV4-2
TGTGCCAGCAGCCGTGAGGATCAGCCCCAGCATTTT
CASSREDQPQHF
>-|-|TRBJ1-3|TRBV5-1
TGCGCCAGCTCTAGCGGGCACCTGGGGGGAAACACCATATATTTT
CASSSGHLGGNTIYF
>TRBD1|once|TRBJ1-2|TRBV6-1
TGTGCCAGCAGTGAAGCGGGCAGGGGGAGAAGCGGCTACACCTTC
CASSEAGRGRSGYTF
>TRBD2|-|TRBJ2-7|TRBV18
TGTGCCAGCTCCCAGCAGGGAAGTAGCGGGGACTACGAGCAGTACTTC
CASSQQGSSGDYEQYF
>TRBD2|once|TRBJ2-7|TRBV7-2
TGTGCCAGCAGCTTAAGATACAGCGGGGAATACGAGCAGTACTTC
CASSLRYSGEYEQYF
>TRBD1|-|TRBJ1-4|TRBV28
TGTGCCAGCAGTTCCGCCTCGACAGGGCGGAATGAAAAACTGTTTTTT
CASSSASTGRNEKLFF
>-|-|TRBJ2-4|TRBV6-5
TGTGCCAGCAGCCCGGGAGAACACATTCAGTACTTC
CASSPGEHIQYF
>TRBD1|-|TRBJ2-2|TRBV7-2
TGTGCCAGCAGCTTACGATACAGGGGATCGGGCCTCACCGGGGAGCTGTTTTTT
CASSLRYRGSGLTGELFF
>TRBD1|-|TRBJ1-5|TRBV10-1
TGCGCCAGCAAGGAGACAGGGATCAATCAGCCCCAGCATTTT
CASKETGINQPQHF
>-|-|TRBJ2-7|TRBV5-6
TGTGCCAGCAGCCCGGGTCAAAGGGACGAGCAGTACTTC
CASSPGQRDEQYF
>TRBD2|-|TRBJ2-1|TRBV2
TGTGCCAGCAGTGAGGACCAGGGACTATACAATGAGCAGTTCTTC
CASSEDQGLYNEQFF
>TRBD1|-|TRBJ1-5|TRBV7-2
TGTGCCAGCAGCGAGTGGACAGGGAACAATCAGCCCCAGCATTTT
CASSEWTGNNQPQHF
>TRBD1|-|TRBJ2-7|TRBV6-5
TGTGCCAGCAGCCCACTACCGGGACAGAGCTACGAGCAGTACTTC
CASSPLPGQSYEQYF
>-|-|TRBJ1-1|TRBV4-1
TGCGCCAGCAGCCAAGAAGGACAGATGAACACTGAAGCTTTCTTT
CASSQEGQMNTEAFF
>-|-|TRBJ2-5|TRBV6-6
TGTGCCAGCAGTCCGGCCCTGGGGAAGACCCAGTACTTC
CASSPALGKTQYF
>-|-|TRBJ1-4|TRBV9
TGTGCCAGCAGCGTACTAGGGGCAACTAATGAAAAACTGTTTTTT
CASSVLGATNEKLFF
>-|-|TRBJ1-5|TRBV6-1
TGTGCCAGCAGTGAGGGACATTTACAGCCCCAGCATTTT
CASSEGHLQPQHF
>-|-|TRBJ1-6|TRBV18
TGTGCCAGCTCACCATCTGGCTTGAACTCACCCCTCCACTTT
CASSPSGLNSPLHF
>-|once|TRBJ2-3|TRBV10-1
TGCGCCAGCTCCGACGCTATCACAGATACGCAGTATTTT
CASSDAITDTQYF